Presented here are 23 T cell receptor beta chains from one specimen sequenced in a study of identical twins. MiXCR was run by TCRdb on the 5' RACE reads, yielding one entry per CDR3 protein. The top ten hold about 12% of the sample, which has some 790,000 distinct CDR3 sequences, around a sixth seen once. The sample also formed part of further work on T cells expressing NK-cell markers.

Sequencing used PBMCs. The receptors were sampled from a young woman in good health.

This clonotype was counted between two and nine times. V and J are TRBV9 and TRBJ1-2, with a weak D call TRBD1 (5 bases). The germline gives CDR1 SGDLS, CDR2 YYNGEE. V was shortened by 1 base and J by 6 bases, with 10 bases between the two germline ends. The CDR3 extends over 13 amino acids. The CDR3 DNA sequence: TGTGCCAGCAGCGTATCGGGGGACCATGGCTACACCTTC. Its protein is CASSVSGDHGYTF.

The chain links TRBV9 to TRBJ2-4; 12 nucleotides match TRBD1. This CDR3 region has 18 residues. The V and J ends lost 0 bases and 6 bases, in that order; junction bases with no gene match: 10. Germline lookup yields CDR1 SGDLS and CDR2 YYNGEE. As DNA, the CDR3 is TGTGCCAGCAGCGTAGGGCCCGGGACAGGGGGCTGGGGAAACATTCAGTACTTC. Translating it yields CASSVGPGTGGWGNIQYF.

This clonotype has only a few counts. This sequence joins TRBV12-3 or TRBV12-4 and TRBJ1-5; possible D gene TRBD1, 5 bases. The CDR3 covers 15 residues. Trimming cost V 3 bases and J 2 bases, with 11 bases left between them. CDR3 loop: CASSFAGGGNQPQHF. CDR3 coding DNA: TGTGCCAGCAGTTTCGCGGGGGGTGGCAATCAGCCCCAGCATTTT.

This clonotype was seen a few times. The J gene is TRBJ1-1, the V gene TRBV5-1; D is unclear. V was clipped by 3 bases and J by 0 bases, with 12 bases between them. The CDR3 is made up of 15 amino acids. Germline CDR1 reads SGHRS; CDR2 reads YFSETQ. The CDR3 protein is CASSSTAEMNTEAFF. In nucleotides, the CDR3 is TGCGCCAGCAGCTCGACTGCAGAGATGAACACTGAAGCTTTCTTT.

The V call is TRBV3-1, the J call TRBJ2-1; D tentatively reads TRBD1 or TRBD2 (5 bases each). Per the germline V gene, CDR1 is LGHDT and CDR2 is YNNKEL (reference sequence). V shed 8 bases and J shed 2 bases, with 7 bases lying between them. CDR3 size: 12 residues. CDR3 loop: CASGGTYNEQFF. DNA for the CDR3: TGTGCCAGCGGGGGTACCTACAATGAGCAGTTCTTC.

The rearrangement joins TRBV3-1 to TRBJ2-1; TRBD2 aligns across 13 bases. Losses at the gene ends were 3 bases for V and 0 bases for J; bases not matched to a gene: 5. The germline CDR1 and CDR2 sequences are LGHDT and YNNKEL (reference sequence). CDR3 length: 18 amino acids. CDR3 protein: CASSQGLAGFSSYNEQFF. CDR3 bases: TGTGCCAGCAGCCAGGGACTAGCGGGGTTTAGCTCCTACAATGAGCAGTTCTTC.

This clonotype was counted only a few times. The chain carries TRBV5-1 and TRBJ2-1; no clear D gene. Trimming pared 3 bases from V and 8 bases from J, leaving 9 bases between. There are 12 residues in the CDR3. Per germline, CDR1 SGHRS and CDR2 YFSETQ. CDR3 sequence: CASSSSSHEQFF. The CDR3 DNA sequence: TGCGCCAGCAGCTCCAGTAGTCATGAGCAGTTCTTC.

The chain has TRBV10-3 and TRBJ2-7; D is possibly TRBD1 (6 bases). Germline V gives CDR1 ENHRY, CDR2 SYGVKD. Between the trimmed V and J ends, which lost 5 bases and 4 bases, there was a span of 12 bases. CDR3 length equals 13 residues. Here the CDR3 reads CAISLNREYEQYF. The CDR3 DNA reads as TGTGCCATCAGTCTAAACAGGGAATACGAGCAGTACTTC.

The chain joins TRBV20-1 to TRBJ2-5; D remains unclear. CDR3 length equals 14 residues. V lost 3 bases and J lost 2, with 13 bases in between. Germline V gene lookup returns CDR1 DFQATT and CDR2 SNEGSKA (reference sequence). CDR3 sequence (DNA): TGCAGTGCTAGTGGGTCTAGGTGGCAAGAGACCCAGTACTTC. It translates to CSASGSRWQETQYF.

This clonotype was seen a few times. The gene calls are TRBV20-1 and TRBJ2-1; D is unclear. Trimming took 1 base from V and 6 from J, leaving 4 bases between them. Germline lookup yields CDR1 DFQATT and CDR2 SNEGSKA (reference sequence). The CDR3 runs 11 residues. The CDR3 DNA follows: TGCAGTGCTAGAGGAACCAATGAGCAGTTCTTC. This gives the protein CSARGTNEQFF.

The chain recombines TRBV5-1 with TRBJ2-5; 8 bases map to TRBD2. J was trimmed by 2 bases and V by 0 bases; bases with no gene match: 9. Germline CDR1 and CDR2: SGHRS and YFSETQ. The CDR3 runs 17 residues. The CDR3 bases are TGCGCCAGCAGCTTGGGGGGGTTAGCGGGGCGGCAAGAGACCCAGTACTTC. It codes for CASSLGGLAGRQETQYF.

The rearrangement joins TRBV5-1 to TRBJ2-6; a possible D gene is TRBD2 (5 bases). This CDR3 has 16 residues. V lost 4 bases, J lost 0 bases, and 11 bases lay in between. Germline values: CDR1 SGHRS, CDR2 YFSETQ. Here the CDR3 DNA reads TGCGCCAGCAGCCGGGATGGAAGCTCTGGGGCCAACGTCCTGACTTTC. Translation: CASSRDGSSGANVLTF.

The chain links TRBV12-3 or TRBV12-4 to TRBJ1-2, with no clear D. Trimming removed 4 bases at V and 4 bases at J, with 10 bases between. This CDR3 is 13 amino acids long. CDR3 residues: CASSSEGTYGYTF. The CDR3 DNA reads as TGTGCCAGCAGTTCTGAGGGAACCTATGGCTACACCTTC.

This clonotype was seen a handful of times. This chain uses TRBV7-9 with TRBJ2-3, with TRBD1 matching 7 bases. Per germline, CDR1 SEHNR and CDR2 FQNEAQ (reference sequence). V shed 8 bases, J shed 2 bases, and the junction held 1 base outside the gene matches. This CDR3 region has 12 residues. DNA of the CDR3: TGTGCCAGCGGGACAGTCACAGATACGCAGTATTTT. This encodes CASGTVTDTQYF. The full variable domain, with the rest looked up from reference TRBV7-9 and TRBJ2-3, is DTGVSQNPRHKITKRGQNVTFRCDPISEHNRLYWYRQTLGQGPEFLTYFQNEAQLEKSRLLSDRFSAERPKGSFSTLEIQRTEQGDSAMYLCASGTVTDTQYFGPGTRLTVL.

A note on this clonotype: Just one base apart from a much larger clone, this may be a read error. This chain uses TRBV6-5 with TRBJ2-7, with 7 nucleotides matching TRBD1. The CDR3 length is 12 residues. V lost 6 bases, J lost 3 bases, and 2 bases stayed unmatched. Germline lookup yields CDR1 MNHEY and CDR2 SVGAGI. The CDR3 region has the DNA TGTGCCAGCAGAGACAGGGTCTACGAGCAGTACTTC. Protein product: CASRDRVYEQYF.

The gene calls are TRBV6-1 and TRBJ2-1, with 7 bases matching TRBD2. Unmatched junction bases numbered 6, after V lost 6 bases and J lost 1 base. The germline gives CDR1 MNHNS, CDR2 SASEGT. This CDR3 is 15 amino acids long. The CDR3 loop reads CASSQAGWSYNEQFF. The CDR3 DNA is TGTGCCAGCAGCCAAGCGGGATGGTCCTACAATGAGCAGTTCTTC.

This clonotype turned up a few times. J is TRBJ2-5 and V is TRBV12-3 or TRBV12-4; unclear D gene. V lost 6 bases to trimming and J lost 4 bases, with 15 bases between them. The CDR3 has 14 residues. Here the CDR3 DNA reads TGTGCCAGCAGACCCTTGAGGAGTGGAGAGACCCAGTACTTC. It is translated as CASRPLRSGETQYF.

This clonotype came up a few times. CDR3: CASSVTAGVTEAFF. CDR3 nucleotides: TGCGCCAGCAGCGTGACGGCTGGGGTCACTGAAGCTTTCTTT. V usage is TRBV5-1 and J usage is TRBJ1-1; D is unclear. The germline V gene encodes CDR1 SGHRS and CDR2 YFSETQ. There are 14 residues in the CDR3. V lost 4 bases and J lost 4, with 14 bases in between.

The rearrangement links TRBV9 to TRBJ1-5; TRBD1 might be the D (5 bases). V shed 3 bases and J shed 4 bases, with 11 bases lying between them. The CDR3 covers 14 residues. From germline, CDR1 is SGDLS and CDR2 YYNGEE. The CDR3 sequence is CASSEGFMNQPQHF. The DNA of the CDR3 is TGTGCCAGCAGCGAGGGGTTCATGAATCAGCCCCAGCATTTT.

The CDR3 sequence: CASSLGTSGRAKNIQYF. The CDR3 DNA is TGCGCCAGCAGCCTCGGGACTAGCGGGAGGGCCAAAAACATTCAGTACTTC. V usage is TRBV4-3 and J usage is TRBJ2-4, with TRBD2 matching over 15 bases. Trimming took 4 bases from V and 1 from J; bases not matched to a gene: 2. This CDR3 is 17 amino acids long. Germline V CDR1 and CDR2: LGHNA, YSLEER.

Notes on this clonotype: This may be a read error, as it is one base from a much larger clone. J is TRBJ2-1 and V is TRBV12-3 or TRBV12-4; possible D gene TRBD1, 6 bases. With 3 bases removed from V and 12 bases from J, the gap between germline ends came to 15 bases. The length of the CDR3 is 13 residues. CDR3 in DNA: TGTGCCAGCAGTTTTGCAGGGGCAGAGGGGCAGTTCTTC. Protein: CASSFAGAEGQFF.

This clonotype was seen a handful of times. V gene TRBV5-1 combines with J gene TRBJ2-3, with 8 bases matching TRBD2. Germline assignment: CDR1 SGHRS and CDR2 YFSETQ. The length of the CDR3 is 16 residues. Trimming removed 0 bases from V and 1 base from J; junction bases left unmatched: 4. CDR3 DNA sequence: TGCGCCAGCAGCTTGGGGGGACTAGGACGCACAGATACGCAGTATTTT. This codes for CASSLGGLGRTDTQYF.

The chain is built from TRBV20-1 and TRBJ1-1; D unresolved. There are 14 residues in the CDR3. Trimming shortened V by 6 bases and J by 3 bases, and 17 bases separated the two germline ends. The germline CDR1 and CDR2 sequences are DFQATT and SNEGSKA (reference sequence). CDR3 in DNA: TGCAGTGCCGGACCCCCCGGGTCGTACACTGAAGCTTTCTTT. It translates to CSAGPPGSYTEAFF.